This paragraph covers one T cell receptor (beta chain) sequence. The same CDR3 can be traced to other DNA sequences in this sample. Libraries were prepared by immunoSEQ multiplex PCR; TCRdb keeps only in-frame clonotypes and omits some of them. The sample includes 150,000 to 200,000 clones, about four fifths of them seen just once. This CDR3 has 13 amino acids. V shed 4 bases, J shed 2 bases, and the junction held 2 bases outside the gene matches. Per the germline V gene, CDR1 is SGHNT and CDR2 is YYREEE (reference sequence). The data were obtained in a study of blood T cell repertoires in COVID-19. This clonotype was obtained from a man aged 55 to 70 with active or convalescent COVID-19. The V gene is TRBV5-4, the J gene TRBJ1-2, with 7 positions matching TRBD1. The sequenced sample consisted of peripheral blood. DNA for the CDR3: TGTGCCAGCAGCCTACAGGGGAACTATGGCTACACCTTC. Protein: CASSLQGNYGYTF.